This is a list of T cell receptor beta chains from one sample in a study of CD8 T cells in ankylosing spondylitis. TCRdb ran MiXCR on the 5' RACE reads and lists one entry per CDR3 protein. The data contain approximately 500,000 distinct CDR3 sequences, roughly 13% of them seen just once; the ten biggest clones take up 6.8%. The material sequenced was blood, either unsorted or a sorted T cell fraction (not recorded which). All receptors come from a male donor with ankylosing spondylitis. Both conserved end residues are part of each CDR3. The D gene is left open where the match is weak. Not all rows give a size; the values are once, few, many and, for expanded clones, a class.

D	J	V	length	size	DNA	CDR3
-	TRBJ2-1	TRBV7-2	15	few	TGTGCCAGCAGCCCCCAGGGGGGCAACTACAATGAGCAGTTCTTC	CASSPQGGNYNEQFF
-	TRBJ2-7	TRBV20-1	13	-	TGCAGTGCTTCTCGCGGGGATTCCTACGAGCAGTACTTC	CSASRGDSYEQYF
-	TRBJ1-5	TRBV20-1	12	-	TGCAGTGCTAGTGCATATGGGCAGCCCCAGCATTTT	CSASAYGQPQHF
TRBD1	TRBJ2-1	TRBV29-1	13	many	TGCAGCGTGGGGCAGGGGGCTTACAATGAGCAGTTCTTC	CSVGQGAYNEQFF
TRBD2	TRBJ2-1	TRBV7-2	17	many	TGTGCCAGCAGCTTAGGGCCTGGACTAGCGGGACTCCGAGCGCAGTTCTTC	CASSLGPGLAGLRAQFF
-	TRBJ2-3	TRBV27	14	-	TGTGCCAGCAGTTTGGACGGTTACACAGATACGCAGTATTTT	CASSLDGYTDTQYF
TRBD2	TRBJ2-5	TRBV10-3	15	few	TGTGCCATCAGGGTCGGGACTAGCTCTGATGAGACCCAGTACTTC	CAIRVGTSSDETQYF
-	TRBJ2-7	TRBV5-5	15	-	TGTGCCAGCAGCTTGTTGCAGGCAGGGGTGAACGAGCAGTACTTC	CASSLLQAGVNEQYF
-	TRBJ2-7	TRBV15	14	many	TGTGCCACCAGCAGAGACACAGGACCCTACGAGCAGTACTTC	CATSRDTGPYEQYF
TRBD1	TRBJ1-6	TRBV5-1	16	many	TGCGCCAGCAGCGTGGGACAGGGGGTAGGAAATTCACCCCTCCACTTT	CASSVGQGVGNSPLHF
-	TRBJ2-1	TRBV7-9	14	few	TGTGCCAGCAGCTTATCGGCTAGCAAGAATGAGCAGTTCTTC	CASSLSASKNEQFF
TRBD2	TRBJ2-5	TRBV4-2	15	many	TGTGCCAGCAGCCAAGGTCGGGAGGGCCGAGAGACCCAGTACTTC	CASSQGREGRETQYF
-	TRBJ2-1	TRBV5-1	16	few	TGCGCCAGCAGCTTGGCCTGGCCCTTCGGGGGTGGTGAGCAGTTCTTC	CASSLAWPFGGGEQFF
TRBD2	TRBJ2-3	TRBV2	18	-	TGTGCCAGCAGTACCGGGACTAGCGGGACAGGGAACACAGATACGCAGTATTTT	CASSTGTSGTGNTDTQYF
-	TRBJ2-3	TRBV29-1	15	many	TGCAGCGTTGAAGGGGCTAGCGTAAGCACAGATACGCAGTATTTT	CSVEGASVSTDTQYF
-	TRBJ1-2	TRBV24-1	13	few	TGTGCCACCAGTGATGCGGGACCGCTGGGCTACACCTTC	CATSDAGPLGYTF
TRBD1	TRBJ1-1	TRBV20-1	15	few	TGCAGTGCTAGAGTGGGTGGAGAAAGGGGGCCTGAAGCTTTCTTT	CSARVGGERGPEAFF
-	TRBJ2-3	TRBV11-2	14	few	TGTGCCAGCAGGACTGACAGGTACACAGATACGCAGTATTTT	CASRTDRYTDTQYF
TRBD2	TRBJ2-1	TRBV20-1	14	-	TGCAGTGCTACAGGACTAGCGGGAACCAATGAGCAGTTCTTC	CSATGLAGTNEQFF
-	TRBJ2-1	TRBV12-3/TRBV12-4	14	-	TGTGCCAGCAGTCGTAACAGGGGAGGGAATGAGCAGTTCTTC	CASSRNRGGNEQFF
-	TRBJ2-2	TRBV7-2	13	many	TGTGCCAGCAGGTCCGGTGGCCCCGGGGAGCTGTTTTTT	CASRSGGPGELFF
TRBD1	TRBJ2-5	TRBV10-3	15	-	TGTGCCATCAGTGGCACAGGGGGCGGTGAGGAGACCCAGTACTTC	CAISGTGGGEETQYF
TRBD1	TRBJ1-2	TRBV20-1	13	many	TGCAGTGCCCGGACAGGGACTAACTATGGCTACACCTTC	CSARTGTNYGYTF
-	TRBJ2-5	TRBV7-2	15	-	TGTGCCAGCAGCTTACGCATTGTCAGTCCGGAGACCCAGTACTTC	CASSLRIVSPETQYF
-	TRBJ2-3	TRBV7-8	16	few	TGTGCCAGCAGCTTAGTGCAGCCAAGCGCCACAGATACGCAGTATTTT	CASSLVQPSATDTQYF
-	TRBJ1-5	TRBV20-1	14	many	TGCAGTGCTCAGCGACCTAATAGCAATCAGCCCCAGCATTTT	CSAQRPNSNQPQHF
TRBD2	TRBJ2-2	TRBV11-2	16	-	TGTGCCAGCAGTCAACAAGCGGGAGTCAACACCGGGGAGCTGTTTTTT	CASSQQAGVNTGELFF
TRBD2	TRBJ2-3	TRBV12-3/TRBV12-4	15	-	TGTGCCAGCAGTTTATCGCTAGCGGGAGGGGCTTGGGAGTATTTT	CASSLSLAGGAWEYF
-	TRBJ2-3	TRBV10-3	14	many	TGTGCCATCAGCATAGCAGGGGGCACAGATACGCAGTATTTT	CAISIAGGTDTQYF
-	TRBJ2-2	TRBV20-1	15	-	TGCAGTGCTGCCCCCCAGAACTCCCAGGCCGGGGAGCTGTTTTTT	CSAAPQNSQAGELFF
TRBD2	TRBJ2-2	TRBV12-3/TRBV12-4	15	many	TGTGCCAGCAGTCAAGCGGGAGGGAACACCGGGGAGCTGTTTTTT	CASSQAGGNTGELFF